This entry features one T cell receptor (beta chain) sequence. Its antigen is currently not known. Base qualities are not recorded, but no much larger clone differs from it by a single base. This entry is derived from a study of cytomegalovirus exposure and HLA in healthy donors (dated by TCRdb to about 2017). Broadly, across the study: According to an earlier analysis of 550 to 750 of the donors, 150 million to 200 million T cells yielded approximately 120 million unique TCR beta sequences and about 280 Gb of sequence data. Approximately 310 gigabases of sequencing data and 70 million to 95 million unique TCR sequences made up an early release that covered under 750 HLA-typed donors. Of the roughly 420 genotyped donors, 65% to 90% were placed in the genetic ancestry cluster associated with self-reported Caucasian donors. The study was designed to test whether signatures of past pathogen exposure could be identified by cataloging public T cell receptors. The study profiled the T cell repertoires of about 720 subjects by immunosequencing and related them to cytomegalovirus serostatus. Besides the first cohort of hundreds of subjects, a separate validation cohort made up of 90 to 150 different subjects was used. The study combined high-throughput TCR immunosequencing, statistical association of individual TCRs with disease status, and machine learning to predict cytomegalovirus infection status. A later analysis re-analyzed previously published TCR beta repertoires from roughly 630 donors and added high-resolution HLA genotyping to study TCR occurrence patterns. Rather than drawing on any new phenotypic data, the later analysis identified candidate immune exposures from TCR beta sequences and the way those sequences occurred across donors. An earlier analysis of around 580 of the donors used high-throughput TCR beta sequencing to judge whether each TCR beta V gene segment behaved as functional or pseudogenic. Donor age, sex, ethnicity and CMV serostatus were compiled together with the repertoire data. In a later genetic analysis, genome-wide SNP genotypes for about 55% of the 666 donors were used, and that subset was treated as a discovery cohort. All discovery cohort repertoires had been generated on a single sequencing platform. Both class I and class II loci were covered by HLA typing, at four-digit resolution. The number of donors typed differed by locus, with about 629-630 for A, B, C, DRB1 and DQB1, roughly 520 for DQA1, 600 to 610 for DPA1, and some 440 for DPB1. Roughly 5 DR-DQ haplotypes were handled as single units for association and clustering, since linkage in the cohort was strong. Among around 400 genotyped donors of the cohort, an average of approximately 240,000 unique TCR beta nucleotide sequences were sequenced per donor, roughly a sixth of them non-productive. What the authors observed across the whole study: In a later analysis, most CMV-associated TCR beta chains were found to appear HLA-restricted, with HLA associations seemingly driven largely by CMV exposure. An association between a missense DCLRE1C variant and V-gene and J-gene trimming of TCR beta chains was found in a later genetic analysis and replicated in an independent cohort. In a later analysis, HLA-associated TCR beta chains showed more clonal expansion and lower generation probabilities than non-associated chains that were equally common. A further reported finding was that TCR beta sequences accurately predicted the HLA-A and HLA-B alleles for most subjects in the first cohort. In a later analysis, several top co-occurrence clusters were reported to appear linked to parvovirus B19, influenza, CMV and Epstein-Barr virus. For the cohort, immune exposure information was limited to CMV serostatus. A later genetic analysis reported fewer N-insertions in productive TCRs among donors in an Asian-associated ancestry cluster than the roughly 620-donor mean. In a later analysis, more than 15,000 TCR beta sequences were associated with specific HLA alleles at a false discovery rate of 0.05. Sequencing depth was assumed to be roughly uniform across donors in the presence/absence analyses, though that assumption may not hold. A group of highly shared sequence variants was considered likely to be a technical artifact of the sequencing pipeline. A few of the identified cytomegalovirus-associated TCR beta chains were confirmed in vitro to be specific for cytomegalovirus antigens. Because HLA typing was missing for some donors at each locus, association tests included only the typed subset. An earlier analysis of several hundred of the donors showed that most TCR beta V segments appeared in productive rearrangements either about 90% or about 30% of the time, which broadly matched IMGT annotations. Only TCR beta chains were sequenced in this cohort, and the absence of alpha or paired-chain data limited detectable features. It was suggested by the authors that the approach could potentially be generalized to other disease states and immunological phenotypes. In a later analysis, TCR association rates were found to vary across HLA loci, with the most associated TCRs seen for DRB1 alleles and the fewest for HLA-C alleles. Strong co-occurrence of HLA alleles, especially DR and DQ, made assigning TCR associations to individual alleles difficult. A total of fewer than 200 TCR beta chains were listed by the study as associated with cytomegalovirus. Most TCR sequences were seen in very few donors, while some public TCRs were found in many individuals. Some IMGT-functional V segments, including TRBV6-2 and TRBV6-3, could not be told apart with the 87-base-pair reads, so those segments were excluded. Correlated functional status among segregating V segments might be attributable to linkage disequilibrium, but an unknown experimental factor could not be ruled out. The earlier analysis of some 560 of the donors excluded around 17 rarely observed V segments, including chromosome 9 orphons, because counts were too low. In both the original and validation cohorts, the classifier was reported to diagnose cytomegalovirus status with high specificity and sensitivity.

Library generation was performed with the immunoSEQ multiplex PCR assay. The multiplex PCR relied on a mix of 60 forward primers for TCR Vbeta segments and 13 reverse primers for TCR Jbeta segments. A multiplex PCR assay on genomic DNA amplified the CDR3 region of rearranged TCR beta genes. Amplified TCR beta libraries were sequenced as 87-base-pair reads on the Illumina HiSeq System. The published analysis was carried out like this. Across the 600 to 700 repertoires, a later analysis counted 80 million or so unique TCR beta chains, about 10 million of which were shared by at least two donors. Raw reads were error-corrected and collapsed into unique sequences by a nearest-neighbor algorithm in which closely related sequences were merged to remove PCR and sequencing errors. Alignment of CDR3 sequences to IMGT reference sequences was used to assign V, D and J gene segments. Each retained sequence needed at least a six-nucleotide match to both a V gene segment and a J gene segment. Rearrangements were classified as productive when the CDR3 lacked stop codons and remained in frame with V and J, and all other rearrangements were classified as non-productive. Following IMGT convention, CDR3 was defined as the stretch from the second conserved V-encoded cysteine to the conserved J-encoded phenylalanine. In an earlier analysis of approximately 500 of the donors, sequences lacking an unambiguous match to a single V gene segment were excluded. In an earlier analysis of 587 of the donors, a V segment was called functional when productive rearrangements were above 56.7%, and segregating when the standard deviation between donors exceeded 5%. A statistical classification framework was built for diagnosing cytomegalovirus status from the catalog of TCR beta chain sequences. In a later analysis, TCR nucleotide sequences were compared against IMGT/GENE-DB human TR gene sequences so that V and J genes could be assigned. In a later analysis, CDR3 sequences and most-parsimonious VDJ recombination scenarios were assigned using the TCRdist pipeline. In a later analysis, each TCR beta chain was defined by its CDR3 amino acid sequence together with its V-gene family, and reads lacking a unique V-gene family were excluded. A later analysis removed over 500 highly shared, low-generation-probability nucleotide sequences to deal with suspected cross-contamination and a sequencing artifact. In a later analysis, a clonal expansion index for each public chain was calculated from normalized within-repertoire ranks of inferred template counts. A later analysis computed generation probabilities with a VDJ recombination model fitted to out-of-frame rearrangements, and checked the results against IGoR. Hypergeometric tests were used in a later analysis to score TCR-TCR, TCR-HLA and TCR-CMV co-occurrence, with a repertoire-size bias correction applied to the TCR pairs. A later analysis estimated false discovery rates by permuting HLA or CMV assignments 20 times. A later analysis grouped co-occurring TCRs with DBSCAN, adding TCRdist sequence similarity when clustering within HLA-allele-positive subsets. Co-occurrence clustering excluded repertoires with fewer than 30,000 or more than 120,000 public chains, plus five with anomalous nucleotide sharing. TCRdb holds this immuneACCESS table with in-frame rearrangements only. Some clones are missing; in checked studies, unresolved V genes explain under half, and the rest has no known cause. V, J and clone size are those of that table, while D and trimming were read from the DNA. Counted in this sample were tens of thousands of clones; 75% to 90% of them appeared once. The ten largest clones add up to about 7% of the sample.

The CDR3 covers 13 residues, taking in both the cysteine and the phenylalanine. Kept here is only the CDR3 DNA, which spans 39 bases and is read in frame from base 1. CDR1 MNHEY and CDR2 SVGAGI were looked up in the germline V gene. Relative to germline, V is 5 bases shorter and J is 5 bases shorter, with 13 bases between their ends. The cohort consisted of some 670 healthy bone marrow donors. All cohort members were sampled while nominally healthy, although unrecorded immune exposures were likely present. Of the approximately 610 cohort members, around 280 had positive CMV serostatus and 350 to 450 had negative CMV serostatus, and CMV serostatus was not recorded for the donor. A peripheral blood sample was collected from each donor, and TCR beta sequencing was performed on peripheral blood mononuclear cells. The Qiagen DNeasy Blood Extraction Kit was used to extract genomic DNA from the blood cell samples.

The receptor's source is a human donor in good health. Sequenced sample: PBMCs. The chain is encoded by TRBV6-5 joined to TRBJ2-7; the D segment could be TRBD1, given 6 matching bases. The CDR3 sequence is CASSPPGVHEQYF. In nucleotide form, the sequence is TGTGCCAGCAGTCCTCCAGGGGTGCACGAGCAGTACTTC.